This T cell receptor (beta chain) originates from a study of T cell clones after liver transplantation. Overall study context: TCRbeta sequencing after a pre-transplant mixed lymphocyte reaction identified graft-donor-reactive clones, later tracked in post-transplant blood. Samples came pre-transplant, pre-randomization before withdrawal, and post-randomization after withdrawal ended.

Profiling relied on immunoSEQ multiplex PCR, and the TCRdb table lists in-frame clones only, not all of them. Of around 30,000 clones in the sample, around 95% were seen once. Sample: CD8+ T cells from blood, taken 12 months after liver transplant. This TCR was sampled from a human patient who received a liver transplant. Some of these T cells may belong to the graft donor.

The CDR3 loop reads CASSQVGLNTEAFF. The CDR3 coding sequence is TGCGCCAGCAGCCAAGTTGGGCTGAACACTGAAGCTTTCTTT. The chain couples TRBV4-1 to TRBJ1-1; no definite D call. Trimming left V 1 base short and J 0 bases short, with 6 bases between. The CDR3 is 14 amino acids. CDR1 MGHRA and CDR2 YSYEKL come from the germline V gene.